This is a list of T cell receptor beta chains from one sample in a study of Ad26.COV2.S vaccination and SARS-CoV-2 variants. Method: immunoSEQ multiplex PCR; TCRdb's copy keeps in-frame clones and lacks some. The table records about 350,000 clones, about nine tenths of them present only once. Source: peripheral blood, taken in a trial of Ad26.COV2.S vaccine versus placebo. Receptors were obtained from a person aged 18-65 years who received the Ad26.COV2.S COVID-19 vaccine or a placebo. Both conserved end residues are part of each CDR3. D genes are given only for firm matches. Clone size is given for some rows only: seen once, a few or many times, or a class if the clone is expanded.

CDR3 protein	CDR3 DNA	D gene	clone size	CDR3 length	J gene	V gene
CASSSNRDTGELFF	TGTGCCAGTAGTTCAAACAGAGACACCGGGGAGCTGTTTTTT	NA	NA	14	TRBJ2-2	TRBV19
CASSNGHAEPYEQYF	TGTGCCAGCAGCAACGGCCACGCGGAACCCTACGAGCAGTACTTC	NA	NA	15	TRBJ2-7	TRBV6-6
CASSQGWAEQYF	TGTGCCAGCTCACAAGGGTGGGCCGAGCAGTACTTC	NA	NA	12	TRBJ2-7	TRBV12-3/TRBV12-4
CAWSSLGAASNEQFF	TGTGCCTGGAGTTCCCTCGGGGCCGCGAGTAATGAGCAGTTCTTC	NA	NA	15	TRBJ2-1	TRBV30
CASSLEQANTEAFF	TGCGCCAGCAGCTTGGAACAGGCTAACACTGAAGCTTTCTTT	NA	NA	14	TRBJ1-1	TRBV5-1
CATSDFGVQDRGYEQFF	TGTGCCACCAGTGATTTTGGAGTCCAGGACAGGGGTTATGAGCAGTTCTTC	TRBD1	once	17	TRBJ2-1	TRBV24-1
CASSNVPGIAYEQYF	TGTGCCAGCAGCAATGTTCCAGGGATCGCCTACGAGCAGTACTTC	NA	NA	15	TRBJ2-7	TRBV7-3
CASSLGQGWSPLHF	TGTGCCAGCAGCTTGGGCCAGGGATGGTCACCCCTCCACTTT	NA	NA	14	TRBJ1-6	TRBV5-4
CASSPNPGVPPNTF	TGTGCCAGCAGTCCAAACCCAGGGGTGCCCCCCAACACCTTC	NA	NA	14	TRBJ1-2	TRBV7-3
CASSVAGDTQYF	TGTGCCAGCAGCGTAGCCGGAGATACGCAGTATTTT	NA	NA	12	TRBJ2-3	TRBV9
CASSQGRVGTGELFF	TGCGCCAGCAGCCAGGGGAGGGTTGGGACCGGGGAGCTGTTTTTT	TRBD2	NA	15	TRBJ2-2	TRBV4-1
CASSVVGGRTGELFF	TGTGCCAGCAGCGTAGTAGGGGGCCGCACCGGGGAGCTGTTTTTT	TRBD1	NA	15	TRBJ2-2	TRBV9
CAWRPLGPYGYTF	TGTGCCTGGAGGCCGCTAGGGCCTTATGGCTACACCTTC	NA	NA	13	TRBJ1-2	TRBV30
CASSLGFARGTQEQYF	TGTGCCAGCAGCTTAGGTTTCGCCAGGGGGACGCAGGAGCAGTACTTC	TRBD1	NA	16	TRBJ2-7	TRBV7-9
CASRTSGNTGELFF	TGTGCCAGCCGGACTAGCGGGAACACCGGGGAGCTGTTTTTT	TRBD2	NA	14	TRBJ2-2	TRBV27
CASSLVGVGGSYEQYF	TGTGCCAGCAGCTTAGTAGGGGTCGGCGGGTCGTACGAGCAGTACTTC	NA	once	16	TRBJ2-7	TRBV11-2